What follows describes a single TCR beta chain. CD8+ and CD4+ T cells circulating in blood were sequenced for TCR beta. Healthy donors matched for age and sex were used as controls. These data originate in a study of CD8 T cells in Susac syndrome. The RNA, about 0.45 to 1 ug, was put through reverse transcription using random hexamers. Coverage of TCR beta CDR3 amplification by immunoSEQ multiplex PCR extended to 54 Vbeta and 13 Jbeta. TCRdb re-derived calls from the immunoSEQ multiplex PCR reads in MiXCR, one entry per CDR3 protein. The sample consists of 100,000 or so distinct CDR3 sequences, around nine tenths of them appearing once. The specimen was CD4+ T cells from PBMCs. The sequence was collected from a human donor in good health.

The CDR3 sequence: CSGVERVSSYNEQFF. The CDR3 coding sequence is TGCAGTGGTGTAGAAAGGGTGAGCTCCTACAATGAGCAGTTCTTC. This sequence joins TRBV20-1 and TRBJ2-1; D is undetermined. V was clipped by 7 bases and J by 0 bases, with 16 bases between them. The CDR3 has 15 amino acids. CDR1 and CDR2 (germline): DFQATT, SNEGSKA (reference sequence).